This T cell receptor beta chain was sequenced during a study of CD8+ T cells in alopecia areata. Study-level background: Skin was taken from roughly 6-12-month-old C3H/HeJ graft donors that had spontaneous alopecia and grafted onto roughly 6-11-week-old female C3H/HeJ mice.

Overall study results and limits: The study found TCR sharing across patients less clear than in mice, possibly for HLA reasons. Scalp samples also contribute reads from the resident alphabeta T cells found in normal skin. In lesional scalp, particularly from alopecia totalis/universalis, clonality was higher than in normal scalp.

cDNA reverse transcribed from extracted RNA served as the sequencing template. Libraries were prepared by immunoSEQ multiplex PCR; TCRdb keeps only in-frame clonotypes and omits some of them. Listed for the sample are about 110,000 clones, none seen a single time. About this clone: Its antigen remains unidentified. Mouse gene names and germline throughout. This sample includes further DNA sequences coding for the same CDR3.

This receptor was taken from a C3H/HeJ mouse with alopecia areata. Mice of this strain are of MHC haplotype H2-k. The sequenced sample was lesional skin.

CDR3 bases read: TGTGCCAGCAGTCTCGGACAGGGGAGGTAT. It yields the protein CASSLGQGRY. The whole CDR3 protein is CASSLGQGRYEQYF. The chain combines TRBV19 with TRBJ2-7; TRBD1 matches at 9 bases. The read comes to an end 4 residues before the CDR3 does, leaving the germline J gene to fill in the end. CDR1 and CDR2 (germline): FNHDT, SITEND (reference sequence). The CDR3 extends over 14 amino acids.